A single sample gave rise to the 12 T cell receptor beta chains below, sequenced in a study of cytomegalovirus exposure and HLA in healthy donors. Vbeta (60) and Jbeta (13) primers were used in the PCR. Data came from immunoSEQ multiplex PCR; TCRdb stores just in-frame clones and leaves some out. The sample lists about 94,000 clones; 6% to 9% were seen once. What was sequenced was PBMCs. The receptor source for this set is a man aged 45-65 years in good health and CMV-seronegative.

The chain couples TRBV4-3 to TRBJ1-5, with D unresolved. The CDR3 contains 15 residues. The germline V gene encodes CDR1 LGHNA and CDR2 YSLEER. Trimming took off 0 bases at V and 1 base at J, with 7 bases between the two ends. CDR3 DNA sequence: TGCGCCAGCAGCCAAGAGCCAGGAAGCAATCAGCCCCAGCATTTT. Translation gives CASSQEPGSNQPQHF.

This chain uses TRBV28 with TRBJ1-6; D is unclear. Germline V CDR1 and CDR2: MDHEN, SYDVKM. The CDR3 runs 17 residues. Trimming cost V 5 bases and J 8 bases, with 22 bases left between them. CDR3 nucleotides: TGTGCCAGCAGTCCCATTCGTCCTGTTCCGTCGGATTCACCCCTCCACTTT. Its translation is CASSPIRPVPSDSPLHF.

The genes are TRBV4-2 and TRBJ2-7; a possible D gene is TRBD2 (6 bases). The V end was cut by 4 bases, the J end by 4 bases, with 14 bases between. This CDR3 comprises 14 residues. CDR1 and CDR2 (germline): LGHNA, YNFKEQ. CDR3 nucleotide sequence: TGTGCCAGCAGCCCGCAGGAGGGCGCGTACGAGCAGTACTTC. Amino acid sequence: CASSPQEGAYEQYF.

The chain recombines TRBV23-1 with TRBJ2-2, with TRBD2 matching 7 bases. TRBV23-1 is assigned to the ORF class and has an uncertain function. V shed 2 bases, J shed 0 bases, and the junction held 15 bases outside the gene matches. The CDR3 contains 20 residues. The chain's CDR3 is CASSQTGPGGLLPNTGELFF. The CDR3 coding sequence is TGCGCCAGCAGTCAAACCGGGCCGGGAGGTCTCCTGCCGAACACCGGGGAGCTGTTTTTT.

This chain joins TRBV6-6 and TRBJ2-7, with D possibly being TRBD1 (5 bases). The CDR3 totals 14 residues. V was trimmed by 2 bases and J by 2 bases, leaving 10 bases between them. Germline assignment: CDR1 MNHNY and CDR2 SVGAGI (reference sequence). CDR3 loop: CASSYGHQPYEQYF. In nucleotides, the CDR3 is TGTGCCAGCAGTTACGGACACCAGCCCTACGAGCAGTACTTC.

This clone was observed a handful of times. The chain joins TRBV6-1 to TRBJ1-5; 7 nucleotides line up with TRBD1. This CDR3 comprises 17 residues. Germline CDR1 reads MNHNS; CDR2 reads SASEGT. The ends lost 2 bases at V and 0 bases at J; junction bases unmatched: 7. The CDR3 DNA reads as TGTGCCAGCAGTGAAAGGGGGACAGCTTATAGCAATCAGCCCCAGCATTTT. Translation gives CASSERGTAYSNQPQHF.

V gene TRBV2 combines with J gene TRBJ2-3; 9 bases are shared with TRBD1. The V gene's germline CDR1 is SNHLY and CDR2 FYNNEI. The CDR3 runs to 14 residues. The trim removed 8 bases at V and 1 base at J, leaving 4 bases unmatched. CDR3 DNA sequence: TGTGCCAGCGGGACAGGGTGGCGCACAGATACGCAGTATTTT. This translates into CASGTGWRTDTQYF.

J is TRBJ1-4 and V is TRBV6-6, with 12 bases matching TRBD1. Trimming removed 6 bases from V and 5 bases from J; junction bases left unmatched: 7. The germline V gene encodes CDR1 MNHNY and CDR2 SVGAGI (reference sequence). The CDR3 covers 16 residues. The CDR3 region is CASSWDRGPRNEKLFF. The CDR3 nucleotides are TGTGCCAGCAGCTGGGACAGGGGGCCCCGAAATGAAAAACTGTTTTTT.

This clone was found a few times. The chain recombines TRBV7-2 with TRBJ1-1, with D possibly matching TRBD1 (5 bases). Per germline, CDR1 SGHTA and CDR2 FQGNSA. This CDR3 is built from 17 residues. V was trimmed by 5 bases and J by 1 base, leaving 20 bases between them. DNA for the CDR3: TGTGCCAGCAGCCCAAGGTGGGAGGCGGGACCGAACACTGAAGCTTTCTTT. This codes for CASSPRWEAGPNTEAFF.

This clone has only a few counts. The CDR3 sequence is CASIGLARGSYEQYF. The CDR3 region has the DNA TGTGCCAGCATTGGACTAGCGAGAGGATCCTACGAGCAGTACTTC. The V call is TRBV6-1, the J call TRBJ2-7; 9 bases are shared with TRBD2. CDR1 is MNHNS, CDR2 SASEGT, per germline. This CDR3 is 15 amino acids long. Trimming cost V 7 bases and J 1 base; bases outside gene matches: 8.

This chain connects TRBV6-1 to TRBJ1-2; 8 bases agree with TRBD1. V lost 5 bases, J lost 5 bases, and 10 bases stayed unmatched. Germline loops: CDR1 MNHNS, CDR2 SASEGT. The CDR3 contains 15 residues. The chain's CDR3 is CASSPRQGLGYGYTF. DNA of the CDR3: TGTGCCAGCAGTCCACGACAGGGGTTGGGGTATGGCTACACCTTC.

The chain is built from TRBV9 and TRBJ2-7, with a weak D call TRBD2 (7 bases). This CDR3 is built from 15 residues. Per the germline V gene, CDR1 is SGDLS and CDR2 is YYNGEE. V was clipped by 0 bases and J by 0 bases, with 10 bases between them. CDR3 nucleotides: TGTGCCAGCAGCGTAGAGGGGGGGAGCTCCTACGAGCAGTACTTC. It codes for CASSVEGGSSYEQYF.